This T cell receptor (beta chain) originates from a study of cytomegalovirus exposure and HLA in healthy donors. Findings and caveats of the study: The study reported that TCR beta sequences accurately predicted HLA-A and HLA-B alleles in most subjects.

Remarks on this clone: The antigen remains unidentified.

With 3 bases clipped from V and 1 base from J, the junction kept 7 bases outside the gene matches. The CDR3 is made up of 17 amino acids. Germline CDR1 is SEHNR and CDR2 is FQNEAQ (reference sequence). Use of 60 Vbeta and 13 Jbeta primers characterized the PCR. Some clones are missing from TCRdb's copy, which holds only in-frame ones; the method was immunoSEQ multiplex PCR. This table holds 130,000 or so clones, around 90% found once. The TCR sequence derives from a woman between 40 and 50 years old in good health and CMV-seronegative. V gene TRBV7-9 combines with J gene TRBJ2-3, with TRBD2 matching 10 bases. The sequenced sample was PBMCs. CDR3 DNA: TGTGCCAGCAGCTTGTTCGCCGGGACTAGCGGCACAGATACGCAGTATTTT. This translates into CASSLFAGTSGTDTQYF.